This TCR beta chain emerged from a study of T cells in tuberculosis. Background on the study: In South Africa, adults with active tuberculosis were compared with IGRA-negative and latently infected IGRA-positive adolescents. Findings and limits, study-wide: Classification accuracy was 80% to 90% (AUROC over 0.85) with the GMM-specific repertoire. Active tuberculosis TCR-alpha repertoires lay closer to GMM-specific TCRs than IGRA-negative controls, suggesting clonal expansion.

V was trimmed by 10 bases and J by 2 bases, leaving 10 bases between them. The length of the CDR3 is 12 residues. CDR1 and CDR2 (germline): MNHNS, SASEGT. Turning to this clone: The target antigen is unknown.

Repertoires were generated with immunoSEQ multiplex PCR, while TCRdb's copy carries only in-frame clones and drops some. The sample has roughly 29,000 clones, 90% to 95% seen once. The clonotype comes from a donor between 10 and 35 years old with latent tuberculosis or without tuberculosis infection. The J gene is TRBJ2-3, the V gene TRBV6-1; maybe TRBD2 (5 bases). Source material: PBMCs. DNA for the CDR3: TGTGCCACCTCCGGGGACACAGATACGCAGTATTTT. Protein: CATSGDTDTQYF.